The rows below give T cell receptor beta chains drawn from one sample of a study of shared clonotypes between healthy human individuals. The table came from immunoSEQ multiplex PCR; TCRdb's copy has only in-frame clones and leaves some out. The sample consists of 1,400,000 or so clones, around 98.5% of them appearing once. Specimen: naive CD4+ T cells sorted from blood. The receptor source for this set is a man between 25 and 39 years old in good health. Both conserved end residues are part of each CDR3. Each record gives: V gene, clone size, J gene, D gene, CDR3 DNA, CDR3 protein. The D gene is left open where the match is weak. Rows may omit the clone size; those that give it use once, few, many or a size class.

V gene: TRBV15
clone size: -
J gene: TRBJ2-6
D gene: -
CDR3 DNA: TGTGCCACCAGCAGAGATCTTGGCTCTGGGGCCAACGTCCTGACTTTC
CDR3 protein: CATSRDLGSGANVLTF

V gene: TRBV6-5
clone size: -
J gene: TRBJ2-3
D gene: -
CDR3 DNA: TGTGCCAGCAGTTACCTAGGAAGGGGCACAGATACGCAGTATTTT
CDR3 protein: CASSYLGRGTDTQYF

V gene: TRBV5-1
clone size: -
J gene: TRBJ2-2
D gene: -
CDR3 DNA: TGCGCCAGCAGCAGCGGGACAGTAGACACCGGGGAGCTGTTTTTT
CDR3 protein: CASSSGTVDTGELFF

V gene: TRBV27
clone size: -
J gene: TRBJ2-6
D gene: -
CDR3 DNA: TGTGCCAGCAGTTTAATTGTTCCAAGTGGAGGGGGACTCTCTGGGGCCAACGTCCTGACTTTC
CDR3 protein: CASSLIVPSGGGLSGANVLTF

V gene: TRBV7-8
clone size: -
J gene: TRBJ1-1
D gene: -
CDR3 DNA: TGTGCCAGCAGCTTTGGTCCCGGACTGATGAACACTGAAGCTTTCTTT
CDR3 protein: CASSFGPGLMNTEAFF

V gene: TRBV2
clone size: -
J gene: TRBJ1-2
D gene: -
CDR3 DNA: TGTGCCAGCAGGCCCAGGGACACTGCTTGGGGCTACACCTTC
CDR3 protein: CASRPRDTAWGYTF

V gene: TRBV5-1
clone size: -
J gene: TRBJ2-7
D gene: TRBD1
CDR3 DNA: TGCGCCAGCAGTACCGGGACAGGGAGCTACGAGCAGTACTTC
CDR3 protein: CASSTGTGSYEQYF

V gene: TRBV28
clone size: once
J gene: TRBJ1-1
D gene: -
CDR3 DNA: TGTGCCAGCAGTCCGACAGGGAACACTGAAGCTTTCTTT
CDR3 protein: CASSPTGNTEAFF

V gene: TRBV7-2
clone size: once
J gene: TRBJ2-7
D gene: TRBD2
CDR3 DNA: TGTGCCAGCAGCTTGCGGGAGGGCCGGGGTTACGAGCAGTACTTC
CDR3 protein: CASSLREGRGYEQYF

V gene: TRBV11-1
clone size: -
J gene: TRBJ2-6
D gene: -
CDR3 DNA: TGTGCCAGCAGCTTAGGACAGCTCGCTGGGGCCAACGTCCTGACTTTC
CDR3 protein: CASSLGQLAGANVLTF

V gene: TRBV27
clone size: -
J gene: TRBJ2-1
D gene: TRBD2
CDR3 DNA: TGTGCCAGCAGTTTAGCGGGAGGCTTCTACAATGAGCAGTTCTTC
CDR3 protein: CASSLAGGFYNEQFF

V gene: TRBV11-2
clone size: -
J gene: TRBJ1-3
D gene: TRBD1
CDR3 DNA: TGTGCCAGCAGCCTGGACAGGGACGGCACCATATATTTT
CDR3 protein: CASSLDRDGTIYF

V gene: TRBV9
clone size: -
J gene: TRBJ2-4
D gene: TRBD2
CDR3 DNA: TGTGCCAGCAGCGTAGAACTAGCGGGAGTGGCCAAAAACATTCAGTACTTC
CDR3 protein: CASSVELAGVAKNIQYF

V gene: TRBV9
clone size: -
J gene: TRBJ2-7
D gene: TRBD2
CDR3 DNA: TGTGCCAGCAGCTTCGGTGGTACTAGCGGGAGGTCCTACGAGCAGTACTTC
CDR3 protein: CASSFGGTSGRSYEQYF

V gene: TRBV7-6
clone size: -
J gene: TRBJ1-3
D gene: -
CDR3 DNA: TGTGCCAGCAGCTTAGCGCGGAGCTCTGGAAACACCATATATTTT
CDR3 protein: CASSLARSSGNTIYF

V gene: TRBV10-3
clone size: -
J gene: TRBJ1-5
D gene: -
CDR3 DNA: TGTGCCATCAGCGAAGGAGGAGGGGTAGGGCAGCCCCAGCATTTT
CDR3 protein: CAISEGGGVGQPQHF

V gene: TRBV29-1
clone size: -
J gene: TRBJ2-1
D gene: TRBD1
CDR3 DNA: TGCAGCGTTGTCAGACAGGGGGCAATTGAGCAGTTCTTC
CDR3 protein: CSVVRQGAIEQFF

V gene: TRBV7-9
clone size: -
J gene: TRBJ2-6
D gene: -
CDR3 DNA: TGTGCCAGAGAGGAGGGAAAAGGACAGGTTGGGGCCAACGTCCTGACTTTC
CDR3 protein: CAREEGKGQVGANVLTF

V gene: TRBV4-2
clone size: -
J gene: TRBJ2-5
D gene: TRBD2
CDR3 DNA: TGTGCCAGCAGCCAACCGGGACTAGTCGGGGAGACCCAGTACTTC
CDR3 protein: CASSQPGLVGETQYF

V gene: TRBV7-2
clone size: -
J gene: TRBJ2-3
D gene: -
CDR3 DNA: TGTGCCAGCAAATTATTGGTACAGGGAAGTGCAGATACGCAGTATTTT
CDR3 protein: CASKLLVQGSADTQYF

V gene: TRBV11-2
clone size: -
J gene: TRBJ2-7
D gene: -
CDR3 DNA: TGTGCCAGCAGCCCTTTATCAGGGGCCCTGTCCGAGCAGTACTTC
CDR3 protein: CASSPLSGALSEQYF

V gene: TRBV28
clone size: once
J gene: TRBJ2-1
D gene: TRBD1
CDR3 DNA: TGTGCCAGCAGTTTCCTGGACAGGGAGAATGAGCAGTTCTTC
CDR3 protein: CASSFLDRENEQFF

V gene: TRBV2
clone size: -
J gene: TRBJ2-2
D gene: TRBD2
CDR3 DNA: TGTGCCAGCAACGGACTAGCGAACACCGGGGAGCTGTTTTTT
CDR3 protein: CASNGLANTGELFF

V gene: TRBV5-1
clone size: -
J gene: TRBJ2-2
D gene: TRBD2
CDR3 DNA: TGCGCCAGCAGCTTGGTTACTAGCGGAACCGGGGAGCTGTTTTTT
CDR3 protein: CASSLVTSGTGELFF

V gene: TRBV27
clone size: -
J gene: TRBJ2-5
D gene: -
CDR3 DNA: TGTGCCAGCAGTTACCGCCCGAACGGGGAGACCCAGTACTTC
CDR3 protein: CASSYRPNGETQYF

V gene: TRBV11-2
clone size: -
J gene: TRBJ2-2
D gene: -
CDR3 DNA: TGTGCCAGCAGCGACCGCCTGGGTGGAACCGGGGAGCTGTTTTTT
CDR3 protein: CASSDRLGGTGELFF

V gene: TRBV5-6
clone size: -
J gene: TRBJ2-2
D gene: -
CDR3 DNA: TGTGCCAGCAGCTTTCCGTGGGCGAACACCGGGGAGCTGTTTTTT
CDR3 protein: CASSFPWANTGELFF

V gene: TRBV28
clone size: -
J gene: TRBJ1-4
D gene: -
CDR3 DNA: TGTGCCAGCAGTTTGAGACACCTTGAAAAACTGTTTTTT
CDR3 protein: CASSLRHLEKLFF

V gene: TRBV11-2
clone size: -
J gene: TRBJ2-3
D gene: TRBD1
CDR3 DNA: TGTGCCAGCAGCCCCGGCAAGACAGGGATAACTACAGATACGCAGTATTTT
CDR3 protein: CASSPGKTGITTDTQYF

V gene: TRBV6-1
clone size: once
J gene: TRBJ1-5
D gene: -
CDR3 DNA: TGTGCCAGCAGCCACCCAACGATGGGCAATCAGCCCCAGCATTTT
CDR3 protein: CASSHPTMGNQPQHF

V gene: TRBV4-3
clone size: -
J gene: TRBJ2-7
D gene: TRBD2
CDR3 DNA: TGCGCCAGCAGCCAAAGACTAGCGGGAGTTTACGAGCAGTACTTC
CDR3 protein: CASSQRLAGVYEQYF

V gene: TRBV5-5
clone size: -
J gene: TRBJ2-1
D gene: -
CDR3 DNA: TGTGCCAGCAGACAAGACAGCTACCGGAGCAATGAGCAGTTCTTC
CDR3 protein: CASRQDSYRSNEQFF

V gene: TRBV28
clone size: -
J gene: TRBJ1-2
D gene: -
CDR3 DNA: TGTGCCAGCGCGGGGCCATCCCTAATATCTGGCTACACCTTC
CDR3 protein: CASAGPSLISGYTF

V gene: TRBV5-6
clone size: -
J gene: TRBJ1-1
D gene: TRBD1
CDR3 DNA: TGTGCCAGCAGCGTAACAGGGGGACTACTGAACACTGAAGCTTTCTTT
CDR3 protein: CASSVTGGLLNTEAFF

V gene: TRBV7-8
clone size: -
J gene: TRBJ2-7
D gene: TRBD2
CDR3 DNA: TGTGCCAGCAGCCTAAAGATTATAGCGGGAAAGTCCTACGAGCAGTACTTC
CDR3 protein: CASSLKIIAGKSYEQYF

V gene: TRBV28
clone size: -
J gene: TRBJ2-3
D gene: -
CDR3 DNA: TGTGCCAGCGGCCCCCCCACAGATACGCAGTATTTT
CDR3 protein: CASGPPTDTQYF

V gene: TRBV29-1
clone size: -
J gene: TRBJ2-2
D gene: -
CDR3 DNA: TGCAGCGTTGTAGTATCCCTGAGTACCGGGGAGCTGTTTTTT
CDR3 protein: CSVVVSLSTGELFF